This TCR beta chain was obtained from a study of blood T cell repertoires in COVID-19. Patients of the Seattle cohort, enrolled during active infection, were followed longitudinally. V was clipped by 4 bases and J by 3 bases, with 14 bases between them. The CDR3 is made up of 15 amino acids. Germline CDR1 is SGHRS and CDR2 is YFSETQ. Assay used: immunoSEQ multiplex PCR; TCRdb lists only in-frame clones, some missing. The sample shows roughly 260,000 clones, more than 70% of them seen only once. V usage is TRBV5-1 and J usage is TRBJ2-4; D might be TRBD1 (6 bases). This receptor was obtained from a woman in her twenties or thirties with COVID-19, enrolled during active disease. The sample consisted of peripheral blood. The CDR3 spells CASSPGQTIKNIQYF. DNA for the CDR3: TGCGCCAGCAGCCCCGGACAGACCATCAAAAACATTCAGTACTTC.